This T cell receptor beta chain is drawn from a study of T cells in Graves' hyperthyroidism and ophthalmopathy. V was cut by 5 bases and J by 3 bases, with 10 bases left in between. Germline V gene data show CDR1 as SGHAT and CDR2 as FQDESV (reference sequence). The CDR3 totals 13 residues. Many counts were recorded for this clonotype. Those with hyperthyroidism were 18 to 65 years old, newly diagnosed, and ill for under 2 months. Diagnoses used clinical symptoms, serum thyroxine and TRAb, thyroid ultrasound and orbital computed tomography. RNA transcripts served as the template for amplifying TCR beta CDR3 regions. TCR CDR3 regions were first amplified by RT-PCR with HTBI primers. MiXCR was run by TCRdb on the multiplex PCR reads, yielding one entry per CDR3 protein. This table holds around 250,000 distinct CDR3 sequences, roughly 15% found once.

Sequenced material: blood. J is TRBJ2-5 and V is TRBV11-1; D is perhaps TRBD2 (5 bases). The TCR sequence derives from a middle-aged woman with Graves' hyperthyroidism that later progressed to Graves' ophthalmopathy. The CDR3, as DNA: TGTGCCAGCAGCCACAACGGGGAAGAGACCCAGTACTTC. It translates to CASSHNGEETQYF. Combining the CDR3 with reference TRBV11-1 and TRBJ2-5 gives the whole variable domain EAEVAQSPRYKITEKSQAVAFWCDPISGHATLYWYRQILGQGPELLVQFQDESVVDDSQLPKDRFSAERLKGVDSTLKIQPAELGDSAMYLCASSHNGEETQYFGPGTRLLVL.